One and the same sample provided the 21 T cell receptor beta chains below, sequenced in a study of blood T cell repertoires in COVID-19. Some clones are missing from TCRdb's copy, which holds only in-frame ones; the method was immunoSEQ multiplex PCR. The sample lists around 56,000 clones, over 70% occurring once. Sequencing was done on a sample of peripheral blood. The source of these receptors is a woman aged 50 to 60 with active or convalescent COVID-19.

V usage is TRBV18 and J usage is TRBJ2-1; D call uncertain. CDR3 length equals 15 residues. Looked up from germline, CDR1 is KGHSH and CDR2 is LQKENI. Trimming cost V 0 bases and J 4 bases, with 10 bases left between them. The CDR3 loop is CASSPPEARYNEQFF. The CDR3, as DNA: TGTGCCAGCTCACCACCAGAAGCACGGTACAATGAGCAGTTCTTC.

CDR3 DNA: TGTGCCAGCAGCTTAGTTATTTTGGAGACCCAGTACTTC. It is translated as CASSLVILETQYF. This sequence joins TRBV7-2 and TRBJ2-5; no reliable D call. Trimming cost V 1 base and J 5 bases, with 8 bases left between them. The CDR3 is 13 amino acids. Germline CDR1 and CDR2: SGHTA and FQGNSA.

The V and J genes are TRBV27 and TRBJ2-1; 8 nucleotides align to TRBD1. Germline lookup yields CDR1 MNHEY and CDR2 SMNVEV (reference sequence). This CDR3 is built from 14 residues. Trimming cost V 5 bases and J 7 bases; bases outside gene matches: 7. The CDR3 spells CASSGGQGKNEQFF. DNA of the CDR3: TGTGCCAGCAGTGGCGGACAGGGCAAGAATGAGCAGTTCTTC.

The chain carries TRBV4-1 and TRBJ2-7; TRBD2 aligns across 8 bases. Germline V CDR1 and CDR2: MGHRA, YSYEKL. This CDR3 has 14 amino acids. V dropped 4 bases and J dropped 5; count of bases not matched to a gene: 7. CDR3: CASSPLAGFHEQYF. In DNA form, the CDR3 reads TGCGCCAGCAGCCCATTAGCGGGATTCCACGAGCAGTACTTC.

The chain recombines TRBV4-2 with TRBJ2-3; perhaps TRBD1 as D (5 bases). V gave up 2 bases and J gave up 6 bases, with 12 bases separating them. Germline CDR1 reads LGHNA; CDR2 reads YNFKEQ. The CDR3 is made up of 14 amino acids. The CDR3 loop reads CASSQYRWADTQYF. The CDR3 DNA reads as TGTGCCAGCAGCCAATACAGGTGGGCCGATACGCAGTATTTT.

This clone was counted a single time. The rearrangement uses TRBV2 and TRBJ2-2, with a possible D match to TRBD2 (5 bases). The V end was cut by 10 bases, the J end by 4 bases, with 13 bases between. The CDR3 sequence is 13 residues long. Germline CDR1 reads SNHLY; CDR2 reads FYNNEI. CDR3 DNA sequence: TGTGCCACCCGGACGGCGGGCACCGGGGAGCTGTTTTTT. Amino acid sequence: CATRTAGTGELFF.

V is TRBV5-4 and J is TRBJ2-5; 9 bases match TRBD2. The germline V gene has CDR1 SGHNT and CDR2 YYREEE (reference sequence). V lost 0 bases, J lost 2 bases, and 2 bases stayed unmatched. The CDR3 extends over 15 amino acids. DNA for the CDR3: TGTGCCAGCAGCTTGGGACTAGCGGAGCAAGAGACCCAGTACTTC. Its translation is CASSLGLAEQETQYF.

The V and J genes are TRBV30 and TRBJ1-2; tentatively, D is TRBD1 (5 bases). In germline, CDR1 is GTSNPN, CDR2 SVGIG (reference sequence). V lost 3 bases to trimming and J lost 4 bases, with 18 bases between them. The CDR3 consists of 15 residues. The CDR3 region has the DNA TGTGCCTGGAGCCCCCCCAGACAGTACCTCTATGGCTACACCTTC. Translated: CAWSPPRQYLYGYTF.

V is TRBV7-8 and J is TRBJ2-7; the match to TRBD1 covers 7 bases. Germline CDR1 reads SGHVS; CDR2 reads FQNEAQ. There are 14 residues in the CDR3. V lost 5 bases, J lost 1 base, and 5 bases stayed unmatched. CDR3 in DNA: TGTGCCAGCAGCGCAAGACAGGGTTCCTACGAGCAGTACTTC. The encoded protein is CASSARQGSYEQYF.

The gene calls are TRBV5-6 and TRBJ2-3, with 7 bases fitting TRBD1. Germline loops: CDR1 SGHDT, CDR2 YYEEEE. The length of the CDR3 is 16 residues. Germline trimming cut 4 bases from V and 0 bases from J; bases unmatched to any gene: 8. The CDR3 region is CASSGQVIISTDTQYF. CDR3 DNA: TGTGCCAGCAGCGGACAGGTCATTATTAGCACAGATACGCAGTATTTT. The entire variable domain, with the rest obtained from reference TRBV5-6 and TRBJ2-3, is as follows: DAGVTQSPTHLIKTRGQQVTLRCSPKSGHDTVSWYQQALGQGPQFIFQYYEEEERQRGNFPDRFSGHQFPNYSSELNVNALLLGDSALYLCASSGQVIISTDTQYFGPGTRLTVL.

DNA for the CDR3: TGTGCCACTCGACTAGCCGACACAGATACGCAGTATTTT. It encodes CATRLADTDTQYF. The rearrangement links TRBV7-9 to TRBJ2-3, with 7 bases matching TRBD2. CDR3 length equals 13 residues. J lost 2 bases, V lost 10 bases, and 6 bases had no gene match. Looked up from germline, CDR1 is SEHNR and CDR2 is FQNEAQ (reference sequence).

J is TRBJ1-1 and V is TRBV4-2; 8 bases line up with TRBD1. Looked up from germline, CDR1 is LGHNA and CDR2 is YNFKEQ. V lost 1 base, J lost 1 base, and 8 bases stayed unmatched. CDR3 size: 17 residues. This CDR3 is CASSQGAGGAKNTEAFF. The CDR3 region has the DNA TGTGCCAGCAGCCAAGGTGCAGGGGGCGCGAAGAACACTGAAGCTTTCTTT.

V is TRBV6-5 and J is TRBJ1-2; 12 nucleotides match TRBD1. The trim removed 7 bases at V and 5 bases at J, leaving 5 bases unmatched. Germline V gene lookup returns CDR1 MNHEY and CDR2 SVGAGI. The CDR3 loop spans 14 amino acids. The CDR3 DNA is TGTGCCAGCATTCCGGGACAGGGGGCTTATGGCTACACCTTC. Translating it yields CASIPGQGAYGYTF.

The V gene is TRBV7-2, the J gene TRBJ2-1; 7 bases line up with TRBD1. This CDR3 has 13 residues. V trimming: 1 base; J trimming: 12 bases; junction bases outside the gene matches: 6. CDR1 is SGHTA and CDR2 is FQGNSA in the germline V gene. The CDR3 DNA reads TGTGCCAGCAGCTTAGAAAGGGGGCGTAGGCAGTTCTTC. Protein sequence: CASSLERGRRQFF.

This chain links TRBV30 with TRBJ1-3; tentatively, D is TRBD1 (5 bases). Germline V gene lookup returns CDR1 GTSNPN and CDR2 SVGIG (reference sequence). V lost 2 bases, J lost 2 bases, and 13 bases lay in between. The CDR3 is 15 residues long. This CDR3 reads CAWSTTGGTGNTIYF. CDR3 bases: TGTGCCTGGAGTACCACCGGGGGAACTGGAAACACCATATATTTT. Complete variable domain (other parts from reference TRBV30 and TRBJ1-3): SQTIHQWPATLVQPVGSPLSLECTVEGTSNPNLYWYRQAAGRGLQLLFYSVGIGQISSEVPQNLSASRPQDRQFILSSKKLLLSDSGFYLCAWSTTGGTGNTIYFGEGSWLTVV.

This chain joins TRBV3-1 (or the pseudogene TRBV3-2) and TRBJ2-3; TRBD2 matches at 11 bases. There are 17 residues in the CDR3. V dropped 0 bases and J dropped 8; count of bases not matched to a gene: 10. Looked up from germline, CDR1 is LGHDT and CDR2 is YNNKEL (reference sequence). CDR3 coding DNA: TGTGCCAGCAGCCAAGAGGTAGCGGGAGGGCCCCCAGTTACGCAGTATTTT. This sequence encodes CASSQEVAGGPPVTQYF.

This chain links TRBV28 with TRBJ1-1, with D possibly matching TRBD1 (6 bases). This CDR3 contains 14 residues. The germline V and J ends were trimmed by 5 bases and 7 bases, with 17 bases remaining between them. CDR1 and CDR2 from the germline V gene are MDHEN and SYDVKM. The CDR3 DNA follows: TGTGCCAGCAGTATGGACAGCCTAAGATTTGAAGCTTTCTTT. It specifies CASSMDSLRFEAFF.

J is TRBJ1-2 and V is TRBV4-1; unclear D gene. Trimming took 0 bases from V and 5 from J, leaving 13 bases between them. Germline V gives CDR1 MGHRA, CDR2 YSYEKL. The CDR3 runs 15 residues. In DNA, the CDR3 is TGCGCCAGCAGCCAAGATCCCCCCCCAGGTTATGGCTACACCTTC. This translates into CASSQDPPPGYGYTF.

This clone appeared once. The V call is TRBV30, the J call TRBJ2-1, with 8 bases fitting TRBD2. The CDR3 sequence is 12 residues long. J was trimmed by 9 bases and V by 8 bases; bases with no gene match: 9. CDR1 is GTSNPN and CDR2 is SVGIG in the germline V gene (reference sequence). The CDR3 DNA reads TGTGCCGCCACAGGACTAGCTCTTGAGCAGTTCTTC. It yields the protein CAATGLALEQFF.

A single count supports this clone. This sequence joins TRBV5-4 and TRBJ2-7; a possible D gene is TRBD1 (6 bases). The germline V and J ends were trimmed by 0 bases and 6 bases, with 13 bases remaining between them. CDR3 length: 14 residues. Germline V gene lookup returns CDR1 SGHNT and CDR2 YYREEE (reference sequence). In DNA, the CDR3 is TGTGCCAGCAGCTTGGAACAGGGAACGGGCGAGCAGTACTTC. Translation: CASSLEQGTGEQYF. Complete variable domain (other parts from reference TRBV5-4 and TRBJ2-7): ETGVTQSPTHLIKTRGQQVTLRCSSQSGHNTVSWYQQALGQGPQFIFQYYREEENGRGNFPPRFSGLQFPNYSSELNVNALELDDSALYLCASSLEQGTGEQYFGPGTRLTVT.

The gene calls are TRBV19 and TRBJ2-7; TRBD1 aligns across 7 bases. The V gene end was trimmed by 6 bases and the J gene end by 0 bases; junction bases not matched to a gene: 8. CDR3 length: 15 amino acids. The germline V gene has CDR1 LNHDA and CDR2 SQIVND (reference sequence). CDR3 DNA: TGTGCCAGTAGCCATTCATCAGGGGGCTCCTACGAGCAGTACTTC. This encodes CASSHSSGGSYEQYF.